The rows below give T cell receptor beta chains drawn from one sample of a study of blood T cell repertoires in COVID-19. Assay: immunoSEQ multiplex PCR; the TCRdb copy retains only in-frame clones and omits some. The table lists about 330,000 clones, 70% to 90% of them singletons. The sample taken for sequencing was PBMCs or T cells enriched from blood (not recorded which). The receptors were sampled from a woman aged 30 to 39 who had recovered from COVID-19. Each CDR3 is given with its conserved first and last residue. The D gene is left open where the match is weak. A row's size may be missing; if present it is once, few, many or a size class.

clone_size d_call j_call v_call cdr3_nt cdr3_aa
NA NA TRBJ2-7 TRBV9 TGTGCCAGCAGCGTAGGCCCCCAGGGGTACGAGCAGTACTTC CASSVGPQGYEQYF
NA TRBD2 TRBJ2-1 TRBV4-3 TGCGCCAGCAGCCAAGAGGCTAGCGGGGGCGAAGGTTCCTACAATGAGCAGTTCTTC CASSQEASGGEGSYNEQFF
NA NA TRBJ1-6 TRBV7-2 TGTGCCAGCAGCTTAAGTGGCCTCTCCTATAATTCACCCCTCCACTTT CASSLSGLSYNSPLHF
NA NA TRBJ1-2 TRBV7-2 TGTGCCAGCAGCTACCCACAGGTGGGGTTAGCTGGCTACACCTTC CASSYPQVGLAGYTF
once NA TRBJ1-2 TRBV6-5 TGTGCCAGCAGGCGGGAGGCCTATGGCTACACCTTC CASRREAYGYTF
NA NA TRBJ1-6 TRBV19 TGTGCCAGTACCGACAGACGAAGCTCCTATAATTCACCCCTCCACTTT CASTDRRSSYNSPLHF
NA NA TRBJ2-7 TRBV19 TGTGCGACAGGTTCGGCTACCTACGAGCAGTACTTC CATGSATYEQYF
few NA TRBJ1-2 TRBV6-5 TGTGTGGTAGGGGATAACTATGGCTACACCTTC CVVGDNYGYTF
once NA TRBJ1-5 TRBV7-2 TGTGCCAGCAGCTTAGTTGGAGGGGATAGCAATCAGCCCCAGCATTTT CASSLVGGDSNQPQHF
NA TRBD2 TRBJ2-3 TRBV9 TGTGCCAGCAGCTTTACTAGCGGGGGGACAGATACGCAGTATTTT CASSFTSGGTDTQYF